A single sample gave rise to the 14 T cell receptor beta chains below, sequenced in a study of patients and donors after allogeneic stem cell transplantation. TCRdb reprocessed the RT-PCR reads via MiXCR and lists one record per CDR3 protein. The table lists roughly 200,000 distinct CDR3 sequences, around two fifths of them singletons. Material: blood, either unsorted or a sorted T cell fraction (not recorded which). The receptor set was obtained from a human donor who was either an allogeneic HSCT recipient or a stem cell or donor lymphocyte infusion donor (not recorded which). It is not recorded whose cells these are; they may come from a transplant donor.

CDR3 in amino acids: CASSSRYNEQFF. The CDR3 DNA is TGTGCCAGCAGCTCTAGGTACAATGAGCAGTTCTTC. The chain has TRBV11-2 and TRBJ2-1; D unclear. Germline lookup yields CDR1 SGHAT and CDR2 FQNNGV. The CDR3 totals 12 residues. Deletions cut 4 bases from V and 4 bases from J, with 5 bases between.

The V and J genes are TRBV9 and TRBJ2-3; 9 bases fit TRBD2. This CDR3 contains 14 residues. V shed 2 bases, J shed 5 bases, and the junction held 3 bases outside the gene matches. Germline V lookup: CDR1 SGDLS, CDR2 YYNGEE. The CDR3 region is CASSVSGSEDTQYF. DNA for the CDR3: TGTGCCAGCAGCGTTAGCGGGAGTGAAGATACGCAGTATTTT. The whole variable domain, filled in from reference TRBV9 and TRBJ2-3, reads DSGVTQTPKHLITATGQRVTLRCSPRSGDLSVYWYQQSLDQGLQFLIQYYNGEERAKGNILERFSAQQFPDLHSELNLSSLELGDSALYFCASSVSGSEDTQYFGPGTRLTVL.

The rearrangement joins TRBV5-1 to TRBJ1-5, with 10 bases matching TRBD1. Germline values: CDR1 SGHRS, CDR2 YFSETQ. CDR3 size: 15 residues. V was pared by 4 bases and J by 4 bases, with 5 bases of the junction left unmatched. CDR3 region: CASSLGDRGNQPQHF. The CDR3 DNA follows: TGCGCCAGCAGCCTGGGGGACAGGGGTAATCAGCCCCAGCATTTT.

This chain links TRBV30 with TRBJ1-5; D may be TRBD1 (5 bases). V lost 2 bases to trimming and J lost 0 bases, with 11 bases between them. The CDR3 length is 15 residues. Looked up from germline, CDR1 is GTSNPN and CDR2 is SVGIG (reference sequence). CDR3 protein: CAWSLGPNSNQPQHF. The CDR3 nucleotides read TGTGCCTGGAGTTTGGGGCCGAATAGCAATCAGCCCCAGCATTTT.

V and J are TRBV6-2 or TRBV6-3 and TRBJ1-1; 8 bases match TRBD1. Germline trimming cut 6 bases from V and 1 base from J; bases unmatched to any gene: 4. CDR3 length: 14 residues. Germline lookup yields CDR1 MNHEY and CDR2 SVGEGT. CDR3 sequence: CASRGQVRNTEAFF. DNA for the CDR3: TGTGCCAGCAGGGGACAGGTCCGGAACACTGAAGCTTTCTTT.

CDR3 sequence reads: CAKFSGGVTEAFF. As DNA, the CDR3 is TGTGCCAAATTCTCTGGGGGTGTAACTGAAGCTTTCTTT. The rearrangement links TRBV2 to TRBJ1-1, with a weak D call TRBD1 (5 bases). The CDR3 has 13 amino acids. The V gene lost 10 bases and the J gene lost 5 bases, with 17 bases spanning the gap. Germline CDR1 SNHLY, CDR2 FYNNEI.

This sequence joins TRBV7-9 and TRBJ1-5, with 7 bases lining up with TRBD1. V lost 5 bases, J lost 7 bases, and 8 bases stayed unmatched. The CDR3 runs 14 residues. CDR1 is SEHNR, CDR2 FQNEAQ, per germline (reference sequence). The CDR3 DNA reads as TGTGCCAGCAGCAAGGGGGACAGCTTCCAGCCCCAGCATTTT. This gives the protein CASSKGDSFQPQHF.

This clonotype was picked up a small number of times. The chain carries TRBV7-9 and TRBJ1-3; weak D call: TRBD1 (6 bases). The CDR3 length is 15 residues. Trimming left V 4 bases short and J 0 bases short, with 10 bases between. Germline V lookup: CDR1 SEHNR, CDR2 FQNEAQ (reference sequence). CDR3 amino acids: CASSSRGPSGNTIYF. DNA of the CDR3: TGTGCCAGCAGCTCTCGGGGGCCCTCTGGAAACACCATATATTTT.

This clonotype has only a few counts. The chain is built from TRBV20-1 and TRBJ2-1, with a tentative D call TRBD2 (5 bases). The CDR3 has 14 residues. CDR1 and CDR2 from the germline V gene are DFQATT and SNEGSKA (reference sequence). Trimming left V 5 bases short and J 5 bases short, with 16 bases between. The CDR3 sequence: CSAPPSGHNNEQFF. In nucleotides, the CDR3 is TGCAGTGCTCCCCCCAGCGGCCACAACAATGAGCAGTTCTTC.

The chain carries TRBV3-1 and TRBJ1-6, with D tentatively TRBD1 (5 bases). Trimming took off 1 base at V and 5 bases at J, with 21 bases between the two ends. The germline CDR1 and CDR2 sequences are LGHDT and YNNKEL (reference sequence). This CDR3 is 19 amino acids long. The CDR3 nucleotides are TGTGCCAGCAGCCAAGCAGCTATTTGGACCGGGACGGATAATTCACCCCTCCACTTT. Its translation: CASSQAAIWTGTDNSPLHF.

The chain has TRBV7-9 and TRBJ1-1; 8 positions agree with TRBD1. CDR1 is SEHNR and CDR2 is FQNEAQ in the germline V gene (reference sequence). The V gene end was trimmed by 6 bases and the J gene end by 0 bases; junction bases not matched to a gene: 6. The CDR3 covers 15 residues. The CDR3 nucleotides read TGTGCCAGCAGGCCATCGGACAGGGTGAACACTGAAGCTTTCTTT. Its translation: CASRPSDRVNTEAFF.

The rearrangement uses TRBV11-2 and TRBJ2-2; no clear D gene. The CDR3 loop spans 16 amino acids. The germline V gene has CDR1 SGHAT and CDR2 FQNNGV. Between the trimmed V and J ends, which lost 0 bases and 3 bases, there was a span of 11 bases. The CDR3 reads CASSLEDSPYTGELFF. In DNA, the CDR3 is TGTGCCAGCAGCTTAGAGGATAGCCCATACACCGGGGAGCTGTTTTTT.

The rearrangement joins TRBV7-2 to TRBJ1-5; tentative D call: TRBD1 (5 bases). Per germline, CDR1 SGHTA and CDR2 FQGNSA. The CDR3 runs to 13 residues. The V end was cut by 6 bases, the J end by 5 bases, with 11 bases between. The CDR3 region is CASRRGVYQPQHF. The CDR3 bases are TGTGCCAGCAGACGAGGGGTATATCAGCCCCAGCATTTT.

As for this clonotype: One end of the junction is discordant with germline, which a read error may explain. The genes are TRBV5-6 and TRBJ2-1; D is ambiguous. This CDR3 comprises 12 residues. Germline V gene lookup returns CDR1 SGHDT and CDR2 YYEEEE. DNA for the CDR3: TGTCCCAGCAGCTTAGCAGAAGTAAAGCAGTTCTTC. Its protein is CPSSLAEVKQFF.